This T cell receptor beta chain was retrieved from a study of shared clonotypes between healthy human individuals. Repertoires were generated with immunoSEQ multiplex PCR, while TCRdb's copy carries only in-frame clones and drops some. The data show 600,000 to 750,000 clones, roughly 70% seen once. This clone was recorded only once. Input material: memory CD4+ T cells sorted from blood. Subset specified: CD45RA-negative fraction. The TCR sequence derives from a woman in her twenties or thirties in good health.

Written as DNA, the CDR3 is TGTGCCAGCAGCTTAGGGACAGGGATTCAGTACTTC. Encoded protein: CASSLGTGIQYF. The chain combines TRBV5-4 with TRBJ2-4; 9 bases map to TRBD1. The germline CDR1 and CDR2 sequences are SGHNT and YYREEE (reference sequence). With 2 bases clipped from V and 10 bases from J, the junction kept 1 base outside the gene matches. CDR3 length equals 12 residues.